These T cell receptor beta chains were read from a single sample in a study of control samples from healthy donors and cancer patients. Using immunoSEQ multiplex PCR, the repertoire was profiled, and TCRdb retains in-frame clones only, with some absent. Of about 92,000 clones in the sample, around 82% were seen once. The material sequenced was blood. The receptor set was obtained from a woman aged 55-70 years in good health. Each CDR3 is given with its conserved first and last residue. The D gene is left open where the match is weak. Part of the rows lack a size; the others show once, few, many or a class for expanded clones.

CDR3: CASSSLAEQYF
DNA: TGTGCCAGCAGCTCACTAGCCGAGCAGTACTTC
V: TRBV7-2
D: -
size: -
J: TRBJ2-7

CDR3: CASSASWASNTEAFF
DNA: TGTGCCAGCAGCGCGTCCTGGGCATCGAACACTGAAGCTTTCTTT
V: TRBV27
D: -
size: once
J: TRBJ1-1

CDR3: CASSLAGSSYEQYF
DNA: TGCGCCAGCAGCTTGGCCGGCTCTTCCTACGAGCAGTACTTC
V: TRBV5-1
D: -
size: -
J: TRBJ2-7

CDR3: CASSPGTSGVNTDTQYF
DNA: TGCGCCAGCAGCCCCGGGACTAGCGGGGTCAACACAGATACGCAGTATTTT
V: TRBV5-1
D: TRBD2
size: -
J: TRBJ2-3

CDR3: CASSEARVFDRFIGYTF
DNA: TGCGCCAGCAGTGAGGCCCGTGTATTTGACAGGTTTATTGGCTACACCTTC
V: TRBV10-2
D: -
size: -
J: TRBJ1-2

CDR3: CASSQDPDRLYGYTF
DNA: TGTGCCAGCAGCCAGGATCCAGACAGGCTCTATGGCTACACCTTC
V: TRBV3-1/TRBV3-2
D: -
size: -
J: TRBJ1-2

CDR3: CASSTSGISYEQYF
DNA: TGTGCCAGCTCCACCAGCGGAATCTCCTACGAGCAGTACTTC
V: TRBV2
D: -
size: -
J: TRBJ2-7

CDR3: CASSDGDRGYNEQFF
DNA: TGTGCCAGCAGCGATGGGGACAGGGGTTACAATGAGCAGTTCTTC
V: TRBV5-4
D: TRBD1
size: -
J: TRBJ2-1

CDR3: CASSLISNEQFF
DNA: TGTGCCAGCAGCTTAATTTCAAATGAGCAGTTCTTC
V: TRBV7-9
D: -
size: -
J: TRBJ2-1

CDR3: CASRPSAGYGYTF
DNA: TGTGCCAGTAGACCCTCGGCGGGTTATGGCTACACCTTC
V: TRBV19
D: -
size: -
J: TRBJ1-2

CDR3: CSGQVSHGNTIYF
DNA: TGCAGCGGACAGGTTTCCCATGGAAACACCATATATTTT
V: TRBV29-1
D: -
size: -
J: TRBJ1-3

CDR3: CASSPVSGYEQFF
DNA: TGTGCCAGCAGCCCGGTGTCCGGGTATGAGCAGTTCTTC
V: TRBV11-2
D: -
size: -
J: TRBJ2-1

CDR3: CASSFGTTYEQYF
DNA: TGTGCCAGCAGTTTTGGGACCACCTACGAGCAGTACTTC
V: TRBV12-3/TRBV12-4
D: -
size: -
J: TRBJ2-7

CDR3: CASSPRSSYNEQFF
DNA: TGTGCCAGCTCACCCCGGAGTTCCTACAATGAGCAGTTCTTC
V: TRBV18
D: -
size: -
J: TRBJ2-1

CDR3: CASSPKGFPIREQYF
DNA: TGTGCCAGCTCCCCAAAGGGGTTCCCCATACGCGAGCAGTACTTC
V: TRBV18
D: -
size: -
J: TRBJ2-7

CDR3: CASSRLPYQETQYF
DNA: TGTGCCAGCTCCCGACTCCCGTACCAAGAGACCCAGTACTTC
V: TRBV18
D: -
size: -
J: TRBJ2-5

CDR3: CASSYGQGAYEQYF
DNA: TGTGCCAGCAGTTACGGACAGGGGGCCTACGAGCAGTACTTC
V: TRBV6-5
D: TRBD1
size: -
J: TRBJ2-7

CDR3: CASSGGTVLYEQYF
DNA: TGTGCCAGCAGTGGGGGGACTGTACTCTACGAGCAGTACTTC
V: TRBV2
D: -
size: -
J: TRBJ2-7

CDR3: CASSQEGSGGADTQYF
DNA: TGTGCCAGCAGCCAAGAAGGGAGCGGGGGGGCGGATACGCAGTATTTT
V: TRBV4-2
D: TRBD2
size: once
J: TRBJ2-3

CDR3: CASSPNQGPNSPLHF
DNA: TGTGCCAGCTCACCAAATCAAGGGCCTAATTCACCCCTCCACTTT
V: TRBV18
D: -
size: -
J: TRBJ1-6

CDR3: CASSLVGTGRMNTEAFF
DNA: TGTGCCAGCAGCTTAGTAGGGACAGGGAGGATGAACACTGAAGCTTTCTTT
V: TRBV7-9
D: TRBD1
size: -
J: TRBJ1-1

CDR3: CASSSSLSRGYEQYF
DNA: TGTGCCAGCAGTTCTAGCCTATCTCGGGGCTACGAGCAGTACTTC
V: TRBV6-5
D: -
size: few
J: TRBJ2-7

CDR3: CAISESPGLNNWQFF
DNA: TGTGCCATCAGTGAGTCGCCGGGACTTAACAATTGGCAGTTCTTC
V: TRBV10-3
D: -
size: -
J: TRBJ2-1

CDR3: CASSSGPPTSSGANVLTF
DNA: TGTGCCAGCAGCTCCGGACCCCCGACATCCTCTGGGGCCAACGTCCTGACTTTC
V: TRBV7-6
D: -
size: -
J: TRBJ2-6

CDR3: CASSVETAGATTDTQYF
DNA: TGTGCCAGCAGCGTAGAAACAGCGGGGGCGACCACAGATACGCAGTATTTT
V: TRBV9
D: TRBD2
size: -
J: TRBJ2-3

CDR3: CASSLVQVSNQPQHF
DNA: TGTGCCAGCAGTTTGGTCCAGGTGAGCAATCAGCCCCAGCATTTT
V: TRBV28
D: -
size: -
J: TRBJ1-5

CDR3: CASRILSYEQYF
DNA: TGTGCCAGTCGGATCCTGTCCTACGAGCAGTACTTC
V: TRBV6-5
D: -
size: -
J: TRBJ2-7

CDR3: CASSPQGGSREQYF
DNA: TGTGCCAGCAGTCCACAGGGAGGCTCTCGGGAGCAGTACTTC
V: TRBV25-1
D: -
size: -
J: TRBJ2-7

CDR3: CASSLGQGAISTEAFF
DNA: TGCGCCAGCAGCTTAGGACAGGGGGCCATTAGCACTGAAGCTTTCTTT
V: TRBV5-1
D: TRBD1
size: -
J: TRBJ1-1

CDR3: CASSVQGNTEAFF
DNA: TGTGCCAGCAGTGTCCAGGGGAACACTGAAGCTTTCTTT
V: TRBV2
D: -
size: -
J: TRBJ1-1

CDR3: CASSELGEKLFF
DNA: TGTGCCAGCAGTGAACTCGGGGAAAAACTGTTTTTT
V: TRBV6-1
D: -
size: once
J: TRBJ1-4

CDR3: CASSVGGGQPQHF
DNA: TGTGCCAGCAGTGTTGGGGGAGGGCAGCCCCAGCATTTT
V: TRBV2
D: -
size: -
J: TRBJ1-5

CDR3: CASSIGGVDTEAFF
DNA: TGTGCCAGTAGTATAGGAGGGGTCGACACTGAAGCTTTCTTT
V: TRBV19
D: -
size: -
J: TRBJ1-1

CDR3: CASIPGGGTDTQYF
DNA: TGTGCCAGCATCCCGGGAGGGGGCACAGATACGCAGTATTTT
V: TRBV2
D: TRBD2
size: once
J: TRBJ2-3

CDR3: CASSDQGGQPQHF
DNA: TGTGCCAGCAGTGACCAGGGTGGTCAGCCCCAGCATTTT
V: TRBV6-1
D: -
size: -
J: TRBJ1-5

CDR3: CASSALGQGNYEQYF
DNA: TGTGCCAGCAGCGCTTTGGGGCAGGGGAACTACGAGCAGTACTTC
V: TRBV13
D: -
size: -
J: TRBJ2-7

CDR3: CASSPDRPNQPQHF
DNA: TGTGCCAGCAGCCCCGACAGACCCAATCAGCCCCAGCATTTT
V: TRBV7-2
D: -
size: -
J: TRBJ1-5

CDR3: CASTVVVGAEQFF
DNA: TGTGCCAGTACTGTTGTCGTAGGTGCTGAGCAGTTCTTC
V: TRBV19
D: -
size: once
J: TRBJ2-1

CDR3: CASRGDAADTQYF
DNA: TGCGCCAGCAGGGGGGACGCGGCAGATACGCAGTATTTT
V: TRBV10-1
D: -
size: -
J: TRBJ2-3

CDR3: CASSILAQSYNEQFF
DNA: TGTGCCAGCAGCATACTAGCGCAGTCCTACAATGAGCAGTTCTTC
V: TRBV11-2
D: TRBD2
size: -
J: TRBJ2-1